The present T cell receptor beta chain was sequenced within a study of T cell repertoires in cytomegalovirus infection. About the research overall: Matching HLA type, along with CMV infection, was indicated by public TCR beta signatures.

Worth noting for this clonotype: Its antigen is still unknown.

Looked up from germline, CDR1 is MDHEN and CDR2 is SYDVKM. V was trimmed by 2 bases and J by 5 bases, leaving 9 bases between them. This CDR3 contains 13 residues. TCRdb itself ran the reads through MiXCR, one entry per CDR3 protein. The sample has around 130,000 distinct CDR3 sequences, more than 20% seen once. Sequencing was performed on PBMCs, sequenced either directly or after in vitro stimulation (not recorded which). The source is a human donor in good health (CMV status not recorded). Some clones in this sample may be carry-over from other donors' samples. The chain recombines TRBV28 with TRBJ2-5; no clear D. The CDR3 sequence is CASSLPQMETQYF. DNA of the CDR3: TGTGCCAGCAGTTTACCCCAAATGGAGACCCAGTACTTC.